This T cell receptor beta chain was recorded in a study of blood T cell repertoires in COVID-19. Study-wide context: There were acute and convalescent COVID-19 samples, and they came from the United States, Italy and Spain. PBMCs, B-cell-depleted T cells, or T cells were the source of the cDNA or gDNA that made up the material.

Seattle patient enrollment occurred during active infection, with longitudinal follow-up thereafter. In the source study's methods: Reference gene primer amplification yielded estimated nucleated cell counts. Profiled with immunoSEQ multiplex PCR; TCRdb holds only in-frame clones, not every one. V and J calls and clone size are those listed in that table; D and trimming were worked out from the DNA. The sample holds 110,000 or so clones, 85% seen once. The CDR3 is made up of 15 amino acids. CDR1 MNHEY and CDR2 SVGAGI come from the germline V gene. The V end lost 3 bases, the J end lost 3 bases, and 14 bases lay between the germline ends.

The sequencing input was peripheral blood. This rearrangement joins TRBV6-5 to TRBJ1-2, with D maybe TRBD1 (5 bases). The clonotype comes from a woman aged 60 to 75 with COVID-19, enrolled during active disease. CDR3 DNA: TGTGCCAGCAGTTATTATCAGGGAATCGACTATGGCTACACCTTC. Translation: CASSYYQGIDYGYTF.